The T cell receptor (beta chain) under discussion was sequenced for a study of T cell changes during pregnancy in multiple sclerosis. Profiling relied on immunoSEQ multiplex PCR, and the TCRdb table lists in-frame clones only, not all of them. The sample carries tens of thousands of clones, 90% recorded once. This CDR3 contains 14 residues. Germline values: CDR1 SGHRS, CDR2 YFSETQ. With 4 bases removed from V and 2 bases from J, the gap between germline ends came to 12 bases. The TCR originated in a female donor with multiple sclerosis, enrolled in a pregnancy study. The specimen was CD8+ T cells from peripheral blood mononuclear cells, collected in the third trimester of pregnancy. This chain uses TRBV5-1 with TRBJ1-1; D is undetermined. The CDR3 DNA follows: TGCGCCAGCAGCAGAATGGGAGGAAACACTGAAGCTTTCTTT. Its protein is CASSRMGGNTEAFF.